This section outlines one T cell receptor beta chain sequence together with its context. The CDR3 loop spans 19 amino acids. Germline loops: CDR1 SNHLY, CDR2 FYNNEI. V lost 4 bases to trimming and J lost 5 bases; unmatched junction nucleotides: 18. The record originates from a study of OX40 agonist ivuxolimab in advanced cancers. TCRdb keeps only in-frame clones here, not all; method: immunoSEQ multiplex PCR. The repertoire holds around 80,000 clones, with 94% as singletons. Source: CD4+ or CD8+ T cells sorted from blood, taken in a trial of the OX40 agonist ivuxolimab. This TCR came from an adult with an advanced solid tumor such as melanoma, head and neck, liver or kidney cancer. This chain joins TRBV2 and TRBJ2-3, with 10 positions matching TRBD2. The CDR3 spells CASSVAPAPSGRGEDTQYF. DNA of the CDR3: TGTGCCAGCAGTGTCGCCCCCGCCCCCAGCGGGAGGGGGGAAGATACGCAGTATTTT. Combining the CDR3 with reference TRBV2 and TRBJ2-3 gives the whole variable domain EPEVTQTPSHQVTQMGQEVILRCVPISNHLYFYWYRQILGQKVEFLVSFYNNEISEKSEIFDDQFSVERPDGSNFTLKIRSTKLEDSAMYFCASSVAPAPSGRGEDTQYFGPGTRLTVL.